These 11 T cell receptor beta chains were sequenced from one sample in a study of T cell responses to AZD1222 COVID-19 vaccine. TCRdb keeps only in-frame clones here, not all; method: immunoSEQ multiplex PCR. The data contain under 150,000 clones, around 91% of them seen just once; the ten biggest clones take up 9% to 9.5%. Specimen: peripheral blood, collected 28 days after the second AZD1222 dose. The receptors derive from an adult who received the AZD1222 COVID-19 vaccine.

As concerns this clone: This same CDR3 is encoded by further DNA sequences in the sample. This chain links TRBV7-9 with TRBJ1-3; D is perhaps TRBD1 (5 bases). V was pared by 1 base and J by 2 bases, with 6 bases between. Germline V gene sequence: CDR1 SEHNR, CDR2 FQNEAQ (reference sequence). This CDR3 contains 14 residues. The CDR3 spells CASSLGGTGNTIYF. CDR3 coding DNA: TGTGCCAGCAGCTTAGGGGGGACTGGAAACACCATATATTTT.

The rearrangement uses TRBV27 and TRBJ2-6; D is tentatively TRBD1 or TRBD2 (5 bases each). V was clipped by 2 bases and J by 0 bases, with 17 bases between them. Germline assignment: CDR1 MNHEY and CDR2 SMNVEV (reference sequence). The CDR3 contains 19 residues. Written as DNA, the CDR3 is TGTGCCAGCAGTTTACGGTTCCGGGACGTCCTCTCTGGGGCCAACGTCCTGACTTTC. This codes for CASSLRFRDVLSGANVLTF.

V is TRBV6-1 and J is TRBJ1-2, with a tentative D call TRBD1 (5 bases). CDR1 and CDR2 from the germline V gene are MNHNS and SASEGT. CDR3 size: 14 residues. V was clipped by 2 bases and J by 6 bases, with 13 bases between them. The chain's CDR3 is CASSELTGRDGYTF. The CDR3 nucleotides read TGTGCCAGCAGTGAACTGACGGGGCGGGATGGCTACACCTTC.

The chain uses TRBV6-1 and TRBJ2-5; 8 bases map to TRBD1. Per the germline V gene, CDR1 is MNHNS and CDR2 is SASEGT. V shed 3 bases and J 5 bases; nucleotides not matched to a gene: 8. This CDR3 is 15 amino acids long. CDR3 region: CASSERQGAWETQYF. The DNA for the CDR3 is TGTGCCAGCAGTGAGCGGCAGGGGGCATGGGAGACCCAGTACTTC.

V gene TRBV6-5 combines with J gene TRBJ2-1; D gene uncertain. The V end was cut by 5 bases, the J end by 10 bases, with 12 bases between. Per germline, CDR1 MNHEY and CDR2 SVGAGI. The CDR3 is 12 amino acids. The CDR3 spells CASSPNRVEQFF. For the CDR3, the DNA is TGTGCCAGCAGTCCCAACAGAGTGGAGCAGTTCTTC.

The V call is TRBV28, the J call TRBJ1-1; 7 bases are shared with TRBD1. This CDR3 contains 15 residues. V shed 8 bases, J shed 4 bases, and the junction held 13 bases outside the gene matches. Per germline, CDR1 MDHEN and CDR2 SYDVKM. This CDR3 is CASANRGGSGTEAFF. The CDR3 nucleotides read TGTGCCAGCGCCAACAGGGGAGGTTCTGGCACTGAAGCTTTCTTT.

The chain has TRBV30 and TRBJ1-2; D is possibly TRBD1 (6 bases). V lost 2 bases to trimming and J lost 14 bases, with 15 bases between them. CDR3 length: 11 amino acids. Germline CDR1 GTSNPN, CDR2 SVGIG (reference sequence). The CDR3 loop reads CAWSPGGGGTF. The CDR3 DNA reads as TGTGCCTGGAGTCCCGGAGGGGGTGGGACCTTC.

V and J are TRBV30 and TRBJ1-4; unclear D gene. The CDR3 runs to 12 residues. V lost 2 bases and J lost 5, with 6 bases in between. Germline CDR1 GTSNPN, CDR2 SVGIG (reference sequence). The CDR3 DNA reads TGTGCCTGGAGTAAGGAAAATGAAAAACTGTTTTTT. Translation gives CAWSKENEKLFF.

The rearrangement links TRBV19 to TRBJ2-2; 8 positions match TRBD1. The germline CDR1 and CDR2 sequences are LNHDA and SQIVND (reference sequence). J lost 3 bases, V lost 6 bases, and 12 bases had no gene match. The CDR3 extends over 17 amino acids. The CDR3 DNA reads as TGTGCCAGTAGCATTGCCTCCGGGACAGGCTACACCGGGGAGCTGTTTTTT. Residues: CASSIASGTGYTGELFF. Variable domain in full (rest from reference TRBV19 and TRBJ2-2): DGGITQSPKYLFRKEGQNVTLSCEQNLNHDAMYWYRQDPGQGLRLIYYSQIVNDFQKGDIAEGYSVSREKKESFPLTVTSAQKNPTAFYLCASSIASGTGYTGELFFGEGSRLTVL.

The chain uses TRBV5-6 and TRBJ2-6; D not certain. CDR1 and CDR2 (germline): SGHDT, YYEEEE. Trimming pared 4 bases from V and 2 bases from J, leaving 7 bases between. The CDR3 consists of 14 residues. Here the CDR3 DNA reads TGTGCCAGCAGCGGGATTACTGGGGCCAACGTCCTGACTTTC. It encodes CASSGITGANVLTF.

CDR3 protein: CASSYYSEAFF. The CDR3 bases are TGTGCCAGCAGTTACTACAGTGAAGCTTTCTTT. The chain has TRBV6-6 and TRBJ1-1; D unresolved. V lost 1 base and J lost 7, with 4 bases in between. CDR3 size: 11 residues. Per the germline V gene, CDR1 is MNHNY and CDR2 is SVGAGI (reference sequence).